Here is one T cell receptor beta chain with its context. Its antigen is currently unknown. V was pared by 0 bases and J by 4 bases, with 7 bases between. The CDR3 runs to 14 residues. Germline V gives CDR1 LGHNA, CDR2 YSLEER. The entirety of the isolated RNA underwent reverse transcription, so expressed TCRB transcripts were sequenced. TCRdb keeps only in-frame clones here, not all; method: immunoSEQ multiplex PCR. The table includes under 200,000 clones, roughly 8% detected once. This sample stems from a study of beta chain features in type 1 diabetes. Study observations and caveats: Whatever favoring of shorter templates PCR might show would apply equally to patients and controls. For Type 1 diabetes patients, all four CD4+ subsets carried TCRB CDR3s that were moderately but significantly shorter.

The sequenced material came from central memory CD4+ T cells from blood. This clonotype was sampled from a woman aged 18 to 35 with type 1 diabetes. This chain uses TRBV4-3 with TRBJ1-5, with D uncertain. The DNA for the CDR3 is TGCGCCAGCAGCCAAGAAAGAGTAAATCAGCCCCAGCATTTT. Amino acid sequence: CASSQERVNQPQHF.